Sequencing of this T cell receptor beta chain was carried out in a study of cytomegalovirus exposure and HLA in healthy donors. Comments on this clone: What it binds is not known.

Some clones are missing from TCRdb's copy, which holds only in-frame ones; the method was immunoSEQ multiplex PCR. The data hold about 97,000 clones, with about 95% observed a single time. V was clipped by 4 bases and J by 5 bases; unmatched bases: 8. This CDR3 contains 15 residues. Germline CDR1 is SGHVS and CDR2 is FNYEAQ. Findings and limits, study-wide: The study flagged fewer than 200 TCR beta chains as cytomegalovirus-associated.

The receptor comes from a woman aged 18-29 years in good health and CMV-seronegative. Sequencing used PBMCs. This chain connects TRBV7-6 to TRBJ2-5; 9 nucleotides line up with TRBD1. The CDR3 is CASSSLGGTGETQYF. CDR3 bases: TGTGCCAGCAGCTCATTAGGGGGGACAGGGGAGACCCAGTACTTC.